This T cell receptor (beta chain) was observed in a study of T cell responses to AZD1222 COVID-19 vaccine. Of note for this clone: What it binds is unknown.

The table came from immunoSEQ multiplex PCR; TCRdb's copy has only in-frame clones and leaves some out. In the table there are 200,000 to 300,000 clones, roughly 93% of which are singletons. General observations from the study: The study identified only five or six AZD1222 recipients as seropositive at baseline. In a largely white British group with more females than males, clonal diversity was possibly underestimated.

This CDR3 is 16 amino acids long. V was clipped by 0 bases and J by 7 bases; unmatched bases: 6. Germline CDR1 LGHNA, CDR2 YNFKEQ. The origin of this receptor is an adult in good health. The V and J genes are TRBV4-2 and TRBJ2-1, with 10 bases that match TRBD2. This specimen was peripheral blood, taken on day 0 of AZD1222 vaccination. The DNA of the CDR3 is TGTGCCAGCAGCCAAGAGCTAGCGGGAGTTTCAAATGAGCAGTTCTTC. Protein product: CASSQELAGVSNEQFF.